The 27 T cell receptor beta chains listed next were all sequenced from one sample in a study of human versus mouse CDR3 diversity and MHC coevolution. Profiled with immunoSEQ multiplex PCR; TCRdb holds only in-frame clones, not every one. The table has 45,000 to 75,000 clones, about 94% seen once. Sequenced sample: naive CD4+ T cells from blood. Specified subset: CD45RO-negative CD62L-positive naive CD4 T cells. The receptors come from a person aged 55-75 years in good health.

The rearrangement uses TRBV7-7 and TRBJ2-2; 8 nucleotides agree with TRBD1. This CDR3 region has 15 residues. The germline V gene has CDR1 SSHAT and CDR2 FNYEAQ (reference sequence). The junction had 5 bases not matched to a gene; V was cut back by 5 bases and J by 3 bases. The CDR3 DNA sequence: TGTGCCAGCAGCGCGCAGGGGGCTGACACCGGGGAGCTGTTTTTT. This codes for CASSAQGADTGELFF.

This chain joins TRBV4-1 and TRBJ2-7; D may be TRBD1 (6 bases). V was cut by 0 bases and J by 0 bases, with 12 bases left in between. The CDR3 totals 16 residues. CDR1 MGHRA and CDR2 YSYEKL come from the germline V gene. CDR3 residues: CASSQESQGRSYEQYF. CDR3 in DNA: TGCGCCAGCAGCCAAGAATCCCAGGGGCGCTCCTACGAGCAGTACTTC.

V and J are TRBV2 and TRBJ1-5; D is undetermined. The CDR3 is 14 amino acids. Trimming pared 6 bases from V and 9 bases from J, leaving 18 bases between. Per germline, CDR1 SNHLY and CDR2 FYNNEI. The DNA for the CDR3 is TGTGCCAGCAGGACCGAACAGCGGGAGCTGCCCCAGCATTTT. Amino acids: CASRTEQRELPQHF.

The rearrangement joins TRBV18 to TRBJ2-7, with 13 bases aligning to TRBD2. CDR1 is KGHSH and CDR2 is LQKENI in the germline V gene. This CDR3 contains 17 residues. V shed 2 bases, J shed 3 bases, and the junction held 7 bases outside the gene matches. For the CDR3, the DNA is TGTGCCAGCTCACCAGTCGTCGGACTAGCGGGAGACTACGAGCAGTACTTC. This codes for CASSPVVGLAGDYEQYF. The full variable domain, its missing parts supplied by reference TRBV18 and TRBJ2-7, is NAGVMQNPRHLVRRRGQEARLRCSPMKGHSHVYWYRQLPEEGLKFMVYLQKENIIDESGMPKERFSAEFPKEGPSILRIQQVVRGDSAAYFCASSPVVGLAGDYEQYFGPGTRLTVT.

The chain carries TRBV2 and TRBJ1-6; D unresolved. V was pared by 6 bases and J by 7 bases, with 22 bases between. The CDR3 is 17 amino acids. Germline assignment: CDR1 SNHLY and CDR2 FYNNEI. The CDR3 spells CASSETRRPTSNSPLHF. As DNA, the CDR3 is TGTGCCAGCAGCGAAACTAGACGGCCCACCTCAAATTCACCCCTCCACTTT. The full variable domain, rest sourced from reference TRBV2 and TRBJ1-6, is EPEVTQTPSHQVTQMGQEVILRCVPISNHLYFYWYRQILGQKVEFLVSFYNNEISEKSEIFDDQFSVERPDGSNFTLKIRSTKLEDSAMYFCASSETRRPTSNSPLHFGNGTRLTVT.

This sequence joins TRBV12-5 and TRBJ2-7; no clear D. Trimming pared 7 bases from V and 4 bases from J, leaving 11 bases between. The CDR3 consists of 12 residues. Germline values: CDR1 LGHNT, CDR2 FRNRAP. The CDR3 protein is CASALARYEQYF. The CDR3 DNA is TGTGCTAGTGCCTTGGCTAGATACGAGCAGTACTTC.

The chain joins TRBV9 to TRBJ1-4, with D unclear. The CDR3 is 15 amino acids. Germline CDR1 and CDR2: SGDLS and YYNGEE. Trimming left V 4 bases short and J 0 bases short, with 10 bases between. CDR3 in amino acids: CASSPLSTTNEKLFF. In DNA form, the CDR3 reads TGTGCCAGCAGCCCCTTGTCTACAACTAATGAAAAACTGTTTTTT.

The chain is built from TRBV10-3 and TRBJ2-7; 16 bases agree with TRBD2. Germline assignment: CDR1 ENHRY and CDR2 SYGVKD. Germline trimming cut 9 bases from V and 3 bases from J; bases unmatched to any gene: 2. CDR3 length: 14 amino acids. CDR3 in DNA: TGTGCCATTGGGACTAGCGGGAGGGTCTACGAGCAGTACTTC. It encodes CAIGTSGRVYEQYF.

The rearrangement joins TRBV19 to TRBJ2-2; possible D gene TRBD2, 6 bases. Per the germline V gene, CDR1 is LNHDA and CDR2 is SQIVND (reference sequence). V was trimmed by 5 bases and J by 6 bases, leaving 19 bases between them. The CDR3 runs 16 residues. The CDR3 nucleotides read TGTGCCAGTAGTGTATCTTTGGGGGGTGACCCCGGGGAGCTGTTTTTT. Amino acid sequence: CASSVSLGGDPGELFF.

The chain combines TRBV19 with TRBJ2-7; 9 bases map to TRBD2. CDR1 is LNHDA and CDR2 is SQIVND in the germline V gene (reference sequence). CDR3 length equals 13 residues. Trimming took 5 bases from V and 4 from J; bases not matched to a gene: 3. The CDR3 sequence is CASSSSGKYEQYF. The CDR3 nucleotides read TGTGCCAGTAGTTCTAGCGGGAAGTACGAGCAGTACTTC.

The chain uses TRBV2 and TRBJ1-6, with TRBD1 matching over 8 bases. The V segment lost 7 bases and the J segment 8 bases; nucleotides outside the gene matches: 10. This CDR3 is 15 amino acids long. CDR1 SNHLY and CDR2 FYNNEI come from the germline V gene. This chain's CDR3 is CASILDRARDSPLHF. CDR3 sequence (DNA): TGTGCCAGCATCTTGGACAGGGCGCGGGATTCACCCCTCCACTTT.

The rearrangement uses TRBV7-6 and TRBJ2-7, with TRBD2 matching over 9 bases. The CDR3 contains 15 residues. With 5 bases clipped from V and 6 bases from J, the junction kept 11 bases outside the gene matches. Germline V gives CDR1 SGHVS, CDR2 FNYEAQ. CDR3 amino acids: CASSARASGISEQYF. The CDR3, as DNA: TGTGCCAGCAGCGCCCGGGCTAGCGGGATATCCGAGCAGTACTTC. The complete variable domain, with remaining parts taken from reference TRBV7-6 and TRBJ2-7, reads GAGVSQSPRYKVTKRGQDVALRCDPISGHVSLYWYRQALGQGPEFLTYFNYEAQQDKSGLPNDRFSAERPEGSISTLTIQRTEQRDSAMYRCASSARASGISEQYFGPGTRLTVT.

The J gene is TRBJ2-5, the V gene TRBV18; D is unresolved. Trimming took 4 bases from V and 4 from J, leaving 10 bases between them. CDR1 KGHSH and CDR2 LQKENI come from the germline V gene. This CDR3 is built from 13 residues. CDR3 amino acids: CASSLQDGETQYF. As DNA, the CDR3 is TGTGCCAGCTCACTTCAGGATGGAGAGACCCAGTACTTC.

The J gene is TRBJ2-5, the V gene TRBV11-2, with TRBD2 matching 7 bases. The CDR3 is 15 residues long. Germline CDR1 reads SGHAT; CDR2 reads FQNNGV. V shed 2 bases and J 4 bases; nucleotides not matched to a gene: 7. CDR3 in amino acids: CASSLSGGRGETQYF. Here the CDR3 DNA reads TGTGCCAGCAGCTTATCGGGCGGGAGAGGAGAGACCCAGTACTTC.

This clone occurred a few times. The gene calls are TRBV6-5 and TRBJ2-3, with 9 bases lining up with TRBD1. J gave up 11 bases and V 2 bases, and 5 bases lay outside the gene matches. CDR1 MNHEY and CDR2 SVGAGI come from the germline V gene. The CDR3 consists of 13 residues. The CDR3, as DNA: TGTGCCAGCAGTTACGACGGGACAGGGTGGCAGTATTTT. Amino acids: CASSYDGTGWQYF.

The CDR3 nucleotides read TGCGCCAGCAGCCCATCGGGGACAGGGCCTTACTATGGCTACACCTTC. It encodes CASSPSGTGPYYGYTF. J is TRBJ1-2 and V is TRBV5-1; 9 nucleotides match TRBD1. This CDR3 is built from 16 residues. The ends lost 4 bases at V and 3 bases at J; junction bases unmatched: 10. Germline V gene data show CDR1 as SGHRS and CDR2 as YFSETQ.

The chain has TRBV5-1 and TRBJ1-4, with D perhaps matching TRBD1 (5 bases). Germline CDR1 SGHRS, CDR2 YFSETQ. Trimming left V 4 bases short and J 4 bases short, with 17 bases between. The CDR3 runs 16 residues. Here the CDR3 DNA reads TGCGCCAGCAGCCCTCGGAGGGGCGGCGGTAATGAAAAACTGTTTTTT. Protein sequence: CASSPRRGGGNEKLFF.

Details on this clone: This specimen includes other DNA sequences encoding the same CDR3. The chain is built from TRBV2 and TRBJ2-1, with 10 bases aligning to TRBD2. The V gene end was trimmed by 5 bases and the J gene end by 7 bases; junction bases not matched to a gene: 5. Germline-derived CDR1 and CDR2 are SNHLY and FYNNEI. The CDR3 runs 14 residues. The CDR3 DNA reads as TGTGCCAGCAGTAGGCTAGCGGGAGCGAATGAGCAGTTCTTC. Amino acid sequence: CASSRLAGANEQFF.

This clone was seen more than once but under ten times. This chain links TRBV5-1 with TRBJ2-7; 7 bases are shared with TRBD1. This CDR3 has 12 residues. Germline CDR1 reads SGHRS; CDR2 reads YFSETQ. The J segment lost 3 bases and the V segment lost 8 bases, leaving 5 bases of the junction unmatched. CDR3 residues: CASGRDSYEQYF. The CDR3 DNA is TGCGCCAGTGGACGGGACAGCTACGAGCAGTACTTC.

This clone appeared once. The chain combines TRBV7-9 with TRBJ1-2; D is possibly TRBD1 (6 bases). CDR3 length equals 13 residues. Trimming left V 4 bases short and J 4 bases short, with 10 bases between. The germline V gene encodes CDR1 SEHNR and CDR2 FQNEAQ (reference sequence). The CDR3 DNA follows: TGTGCCAGCAGCTCAGGACAGTTCTATGGCTACACCTTC. As protein: CASSSGQFYGYTF. Full variable domain (outside the CDR3, taken from reference TRBV7-9 and TRBJ1-2): DTGVSQNPRHKITKRGQNVTFRCDPISEHNRLYWYRQTLGQGPEFLTYFQNEAQLEKSRLLSDRFSAERPKGSFSTLEIQRTEQGDSAMYLCASSSGQFYGYTFGSGTRLTVV.

The J gene is TRBJ1-2, the V gene TRBV28; possible D gene TRBD1, 5 bases. Germline CDR1 and CDR2: MDHEN and SYDVKM. V was clipped by 8 bases and J by 4 bases, with 14 bases between them. This CDR3 spans 13 amino acids. The CDR3 loop is CASHGGTAYGYTF. The CDR3, as DNA: TGTGCCAGCCATGGGGGGACGGCCTATGGCTACACCTTC.

This chain uses TRBV9 with TRBJ2-5; TRBD1 aligns across 8 bases. The J segment lost 4 bases and the V segment lost 2 bases, leaving 13 bases of the junction unmatched. This CDR3 is built from 17 residues. Germline lookup yields CDR1 SGDLS and CDR2 YYNGEE. The CDR3 DNA is TGTGCCAGCAGCGTTCACGTCCGGGACAGGAGGGGAGAGACCCAGTACTTC. This codes for CASSVHVRDRRGETQYF.

The sample holds one count of this clone. The chain is built from TRBV19 and TRBJ2-7; tentative D call: TRBD1 (5 bases). Germline CDR1 is LNHDA and CDR2 is SQIVND (reference sequence). Trimming left V 2 bases short and J 6 bases short, with 17 bases between. The CDR3 runs 15 residues. The CDR3 nucleotides are TGTGCCAGTAGTATAACACAGGACCATCACGGCGAGCAGTACTTC. This translates into CASSITQDHHGEQYF.

The genes are TRBV19 and TRBJ2-7; 9 nucleotides line up with TRBD2. Unmatched junction bases numbered 4, after V lost 3 bases and J lost 4 bases. Germline CDR1 LNHDA, CDR2 SQIVND (reference sequence). The CDR3 loop spans 14 amino acids. The DNA for the CDR3 is TGTGCCAGTAGTATGCGGGAGGGCGCGTACGAGCAGTACTTC. As protein: CASSMREGAYEQYF. Full variable domain (missing parts from reference TRBV19 and TRBJ2-7): DGGITQSPKYLFRKEGQNVTLSCEQNLNHDAMYWYRQDPGQGLRLIYYSQIVNDFQKGDIAEGYSVSREKKESFPLTVTSAQKNPTAFYLCASSMREGAYEQYFGPGTRLTVT.

The rearrangement uses TRBV7-3 and TRBJ1-6; 9 bases line up with TRBD1. J gave up 15 bases and V 5 bases, and 14 bases lay outside the gene matches. The CDR3 is made up of 15 amino acids. The germline V gene has CDR1 SGHTA and CDR2 FQGTGA. The CDR3 DNA follows: TGTGCCAGCAGCCTCGGGACAGGGTCCACACACGGCCTCCACTTT. Residues: CASSLGTGSTHGLHF.

V and J are TRBV11-2 and TRBJ2-7, with D possibly TRBD1 on 6 matching bases. Germline-derived CDR1 and CDR2 are SGHAT and FQNNGV. V lost 2 bases and J 7 bases, leaving 12 bases between the germline ends. The CDR3 is 13 amino acids. CDR3 DNA sequence: TGTGCCAGCAGCTTATACAGGGCCTGGGAGCAGTACTTC. It yields the protein CASSLYRAWEQYF.

The V gene is TRBV6-1, the J gene TRBJ2-7, with D unresolved. Germline V gene lookup returns CDR1 MNHNS and CDR2 SASEGT. This CDR3 has 12 amino acids. Between the trimmed V and J ends, which lost 7 bases and 7 bases, there was a span of 14 bases. Written as DNA, the CDR3 is TGTGCCAGCACTACAGAGCCTCGGGAGCAGTACTTC. It yields the protein CASTTEPREQYF.